The entry below describes one T cell receptor (beta chain). What it binds is unknown. Germline CDR1 reads MNHEY; CDR2 reads SVGEGT. This CDR3 has 13 residues. V lost 3 bases and J lost 5, with 8 bases in between. This entry comes from a study of T cell responses to AZD1222 COVID-19 vaccine. Study-wide points: In all cases, repertoires were sampled only after the peak T cell response. Females outnumbered males among donors, who were mostly white British; clonal diversity was possibly underestimated. Baseline serology detected seropositivity in only 5 or 6 AZD1222 recipients.

Sequencing used immunoSEQ multiplex PCR; TCRdb keeps in-frame clones, though not all of them. The data contain around 100,000 clones, about 85% of them singletons. This sample comprised peripheral blood, obtained on day 0 of AZD1222 vaccination. This TCR came from an adult in good health. The chain links TRBV6-2 or TRBV6-3 to TRBJ1-5, with D unresolved. This CDR3 reads CASSYGVHQPQHF. In nucleotides, the CDR3 is TGTGCCAGCAGTTATGGAGTGCATCAGCCCCAGCATTTT.